The 26 T cell receptor beta chains in this list originate from one sample, sequenced in a study of vaccination and CD4 T cells after COVID-19. The Oncomine TCR Beta short-read assay sequenced DNA from cultured CD4+ T cells. One entry per CDR3 protein, called by TCRdb with MiXCR from the PCR reads. The sample includes around 10,000 distinct CDR3 sequences, roughly 42% of them seen just once. Their target antigens are unknown. Treatment described: approximately nine-day PBMC culture with coronavirus spike peptide pools or control peptides (ViraFEST assay). The sequencing input was CD4+ T cells from blood, cultured in vitro. Receptors were obtained from a human donor who had recovered from COVID-19.

This chain uses TRBV5-1 with TRBJ1-1; D is unclear. Trimming shortened V by 4 bases and J by 6 bases, and 13 bases separated the two germline ends. This CDR3 has 13 amino acids. Looked up from germline, CDR1 is SGHRS and CDR2 is YFSETQ. In DNA form, the CDR3 reads TGCGCCAGCAGCCCTAGGGAGACGGCTGAAGCTTTCTTT. Its protein product is CASSPRETAEAFF.

CDR3 DNA sequence: TGTGCCAGCCGCCTGCGGGGAGGGGACTATGGCTACACCTTC. It yields the protein CASRLRGGDYGYTF. The gene calls are TRBV2 and TRBJ1-2; D possibly corresponds to TRBD1 (5 bases). Trimming removed 8 bases at V and 3 bases at J, with 16 bases between. The CDR3 loop spans 14 amino acids. In germline, CDR1 is SNHLY, CDR2 FYNNEI.

The chain uses TRBV7-6 and TRBJ1-1; no clear D gene. Germline V gene data show CDR1 as SGHVS and CDR2 as FNYEAQ. This CDR3 comprises 13 residues. V lost 1 base and J 2 bases, leaving 5 bases between the germline ends. CDR3 sequence (DNA): TGTGCCAGCAGCTTAGAGCCCAACACTGAAGCTTTCTTT. This sequence encodes CASSLEPNTEAFF.

This clonotype was observed a handful of times. CDR3 amino acids: CASSGDRGVRKTQYF. The CDR3 nucleotides are TGTGCCAGCAGTGGGGACAGGGGGGTTCGCAAGACCCAGTACTTC. The J gene is TRBJ2-5, the V gene TRBV25-1, with TRBD1 identical over 11 bases. Looked up from germline, CDR1 is MGHDK and CDR2 is SYGVNS. The V gene end was trimmed by 4 bases and the J gene end by 6 bases; junction bases not matched to a gene: 7. This CDR3 region has 15 residues.

This clonotype was observed once. The chain carries TRBV9 and TRBJ1-3; D call uncertain. CDR1 and CDR2 from the germline V gene are SGDLS and YYNGEE. Trimming cost V 0 bases and J 2 bases, with 9 bases left between them. The CDR3 is made up of 15 amino acids. CDR3 amino acids: CASSVGNSAGNTIYF. In DNA, the CDR3 is TGTGCCAGCAGCGTAGGAAACTCTGCTGGAAACACCATATATTTT.

V and J are TRBV20-1 and TRBJ1-5; a weak D match, TRBD1 (5 bases). Trimming cost V 5 bases and J 2 bases, with 19 bases left between them. The germline CDR1 and CDR2 sequences are DFQATT and SNEGSKA (reference sequence). There are 16 residues in the CDR3. The CDR3 spells CSAARGQGTGNQPQHF. The CDR3 bases are TGCAGTGCTGCACGGGGCCAGGGAACGGGCAATCAGCCCCAGCATTTT.

This chain connects TRBV20-1 to TRBJ1-2; D is unresolved. This CDR3 contains 10 residues. The germline CDR1 and CDR2 sequences are DFQATT and SNEGSKA (reference sequence). Trimming left V 3 bases short and J 8 bases short, with 7 bases between. CDR3 region: CSASGEGYTF. CDR3 nucleotides: TGCAGTGCTAGCGGGGAAGGCTACACCTTC.

V gene TRBV4-1 combines with J gene TRBJ2-1; TRBD2 aligns across 8 bases. Germline CDR1 and CDR2: MGHRA and YSYEKL. The V and J ends lost 3 bases and 4 bases, in that order; junction bases with no gene match: 5. CDR3 length equals 15 residues. CDR3 amino acids: CASSQSGGPYNEQFF. Written as DNA, the CDR3 is TGCGCCAGCAGCCAGAGCGGGGGCCCATACAATGAGCAGTTCTTC.

V is TRBV5-8 and J is TRBJ1-3; no firm D call. Germline CDR1 reads SGHTS; CDR2 reads YDEGEE. The CDR3 totals 14 residues. Trimming removed 2 bases at V and 0 bases at J, with 6 bases between. CDR3 nucleotides: TGTGCCAGCAGCTTCAAAGTCTCTGGAAACACCATATATTTT. Amino acids: CASSFKVSGNTIYF.

The chain links TRBV7-6 to TRBJ2-2; 14 positions agree with TRBD2. From germline, CDR1 is SGHVS and CDR2 FNYEAQ. The CDR3 is 16 amino acids. The ends lost 5 bases at V and 6 bases at J; junction bases unmatched: 5. CDR3 nucleotide sequence: TGTGCCAGCAGCCCCCGGGGACTAGCGGGGGCCGGGGAGCTGTTTTTT. Residues: CASSPRGLAGAGELFF.

J is TRBJ2-3 and V is TRBV24-1, with unresolved D. The CDR3 has 11 residues. In germline, CDR1 is KGHDR, CDR2 SFDVKD. Deletions cut 7 bases from V and 8 bases from J, with 9 bases between. The CDR3 spells CATSSVGTQYF. CDR3 bases: TGTGCCACCAGCTCGGTGGGTACGCAGTATTTT.

This clonotype showed up just a few times. J is TRBJ1-4 and V is TRBV30, with D unclear. CDR3 size: 12 residues. CDR1 GTSNPN and CDR2 SVGIG come from the germline V gene (reference sequence). The V gene lost 0 bases and the J gene lost 5 bases, with 4 bases spanning the gap. The DNA for the CDR3 is TGTGCCTGGAGTGTAACCAATGAAAAACTGTTTTTT. Its protein product is CAWSVTNEKLFF.

This clonotype has more than one count but fewer than ten. This chain links TRBV6-5 with TRBJ1-5; no firm D call. The CDR3 is made up of 17 amino acids. The germline V and J ends were trimmed by 2 bases and 6 bases, with 20 bases remaining between them. CDR1 and CDR2 from the germline V gene are MNHEY and SVGAGI. The CDR3, as DNA: TGTGCCAGCAGTTACGACCCGGTCGGGAGGGTCGGTCAGCCCCAGCATTTT. It translates to CASSYDPVGRVGQPQHF.

DNA for the CDR3: TGTGCCAGCTCTACAGGGTTTTCTTATGGCTACACCTTC. Translation gives CASSTGFSYGYTF. The rearrangement joins TRBV6-1 to TRBJ1-2, with D possibly TRBD1 on 6 matching bases. This CDR3 is built from 13 residues. V gave up 8 bases and J gave up 5 bases, with 15 bases separating them. CDR1 is MNHNS, CDR2 SASEGT, per germline.

The chain employs TRBV5-6 and TRBJ1-1, with 7 bases lining up with TRBD1. With 1 base clipped from V and 5 bases from J, the junction kept 5 bases outside the gene matches. The CDR3 spans 14 residues. Germline CDR1 reads SGHDT; CDR2 reads YYEEEE. The CDR3 here is CASSLQGVGTEAFF. CDR3 nucleotide sequence: TGTGCCAGCAGCTTGCAGGGGGTGGGGACTGAAGCTTTCTTT.

The chain joins TRBV27 to TRBJ1-1; weak D call: TRBD1 (6 bases). Germline V gene sequence: CDR1 MNHEY, CDR2 SMNVEV (reference sequence). This CDR3 spans 14 amino acids. Trimming left V 8 bases short and J 4 bases short, with 17 bases between. The CDR3: CASFRGGRGTEAFF. The CDR3 DNA reads TGTGCCAGCTTTAGGGGGGGGAGAGGCACTGAAGCTTTCTTT.

Here the CDR3 DNA reads TGCAGCGTTGTGGGGGCCAGGGGGAAGGTCGGTAATGAAAAACTGTTTTTT. This gives the protein CSVVGARGKVGNEKLFF. V gene TRBV29-1 combines with J gene TRBJ1-4, with TRBD1 matching 7 bases. Germline assignment: CDR1 SQVTM and CDR2 ANQGSEA. This CDR3 is 17 amino acids long. Trimming removed 4 bases from V and 4 bases from J; junction bases left unmatched: 15.

This clonotype was recorded a few times. The chain links TRBV10-3 to TRBJ1-2; D unclear. Germline V gene lookup returns CDR1 ENHRY and CDR2 SYGVKD. The CDR3 sequence is 13 residues long. Deletions cut 2 bases from V and 7 bases from J, with 11 bases between. CDR3: CAISEDRVGGYTF. The CDR3 DNA is TGTGCCATCAGTGAGGATAGGGTAGGTGGCTACACCTTC.

In this sample, this clonotype turned up once. J is TRBJ2-7 and V is TRBV6-4; 11 nucleotides agree with TRBD1. Germline V gene lookup returns CDR1 MRHNA and CDR2 SNTAGT. This CDR3 has 16 amino acids. The V segment lost 0 bases and the J segment 5 bases; nucleotides outside the gene matches: 6. Here the CDR3 DNA reads TGTGCCAGCAGTGACTCATGCGGGACAGGGGGTGACGAGCAGTACTTC. Its translation is CASSDSCGTGGDEQYF.

The chain joins TRBV5-4 to TRBJ2-5; tentatively, D is TRBD2 (7 bases). There are 14 residues in the CDR3. The ends were cut back, 0 bases at V and 5 bases at J, with 11 bases in the middle. Germline V gene sequence: CDR1 SGHNT, CDR2 YYREEE (reference sequence). CDR3 sequence reads: CASSLGGGVETQYF. The DNA for the CDR3 is TGTGCCAGCAGCTTGGGGGGGGGCGTGGAGACCCAGTACTTC. The full variable domain, with the rest looked up from reference TRBV5-4 and TRBJ2-5, is ETGVTQSPTHLIKTRGQQVTLRCSSQSGHNTVSWYQQALGQGPQFIFQYYREEENGRGNFPPRFSGLQFPNYSSELNVNALELDDSALYLCASSLGGGVETQYFGPGTRLLVL.

The J gene is TRBJ2-2, the V gene TRBV29-1; D may be TRBD2 (5 bases). CDR1 and CDR2 from the germline V gene are SQVTM and ANQGSEA. The CDR3 has 14 amino acids. The V and J ends lost 5 bases and 5 bases respectively, with 15 bases between them. The chain's CDR3 is CSVLYRRGTGELFF. CDR3 DNA sequence: TGCAGCGTTCTATACAGAAGAGGGACCGGGGAGCTGTTTTTT.

This clonotype turned up a few times. V gene TRBV6-2 or TRBV6-3 combines with J gene TRBJ1-1, with 7 positions matching TRBD1. The CDR3 is made up of 15 amino acids. Germline assignment: CDR1 MNHEY and CDR2 SVGEGT. V lost 5 bases to trimming and J lost 1 base; unmatched junction nucleotides: 7. The CDR3 DNA is TGTGCCAGCAGTGAACAGGGGAGAGCGAACACTGAAGCTTTCTTT. Its protein is CASSEQGRANTEAFF.

The V gene is TRBV5-1, the J gene TRBJ2-7; tentatively, D is TRBD2 (5 bases). This CDR3 is 15 amino acids long. The V and J ends lost 0 bases and 7 bases respectively, with 17 bases between them. Germline CDR1 SGHRS, CDR2 YFSETQ. This CDR3 reads CASSLDPAVPQEQYF. DNA of the CDR3: TGCGCCAGCAGCTTGGACCCAGCGGTACCCCAAGAGCAGTACTTC. The complete variable domain, with remaining parts taken from reference TRBV5-1 and TRBJ2-7, reads KAGVTQTPRYLIKTRGQQVTLSCSPISGHRSVSWYQQTPGQGLQFLFEYFSETQRNKGNFPGRFSGRQFSNSRSEMNVSTLELGDSALYLCASSLDPAVPQEQYFGPGTRLTVT.

This sequence joins TRBV19 and TRBJ2-7; no definite D call. This CDR3 has 15 amino acids. The germline V gene has CDR1 LNHDA and CDR2 SQIVND (reference sequence). Between the trimmed V and J ends, which lost 5 bases and 11 bases, there was a span of 25 bases. The CDR3 here is CASSDQGYLGARKYF. As DNA, the CDR3 is TGTGCCAGTAGTGATCAAGGTTATTTAGGCGCCCGCAAGTACTTC. Full variable domain (missing parts from reference TRBV19 and TRBJ2-7): DGGITQSPKYLFRKEGQNVTLSCEQNLNHDAMYWYRQDPGQGLRLIYYSQIVNDFQKGDIAEGYSVSREKKESFPLTVTSAQKNPTAFYLCASSDQGYLGARKYFGPGTRLTVT.

This clonotype occurred once. This chain joins TRBV10-3 and TRBJ1-4; possibly TRBD1 for D (6 bases). Germline CDR1 reads ENHRY; CDR2 reads SYGVKD. The V end lost 6 bases, the J end lost 5 bases, and 13 bases lay between the germline ends. This CDR3 has 14 amino acids. CDR3 in amino acids: CAIRGQTGNEKLFF. In nucleotides, the CDR3 is TGTGCCATCAGAGGACAGACCGGGAATGAAAAACTGTTTTTT.

This chain links TRBV30 with TRBJ1-5; D unresolved. V was clipped by 4 bases and J by 5 bases, with 9 bases between them. Germline-derived CDR1 and CDR2 are GTSNPN and SVGIG (reference sequence). The CDR3 consists of 12 residues. Here the CDR3 DNA reads TGTGCCTGGACCGACGGGGATCAGCCCCAGCATTTT. Amino acids: CAWTDGDQPQHF.